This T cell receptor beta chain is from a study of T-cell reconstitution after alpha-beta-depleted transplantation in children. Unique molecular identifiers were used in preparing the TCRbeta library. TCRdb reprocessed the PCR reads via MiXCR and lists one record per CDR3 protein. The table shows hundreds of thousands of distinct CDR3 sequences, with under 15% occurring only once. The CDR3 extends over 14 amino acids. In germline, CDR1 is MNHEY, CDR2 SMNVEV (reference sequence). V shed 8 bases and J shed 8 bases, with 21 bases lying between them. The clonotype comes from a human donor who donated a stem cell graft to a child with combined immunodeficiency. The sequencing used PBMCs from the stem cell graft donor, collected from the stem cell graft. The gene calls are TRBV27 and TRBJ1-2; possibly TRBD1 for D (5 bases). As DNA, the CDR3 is TGTGCCAGCCGTGACTACCTCGGGACGGAAGGCTACACCTTC. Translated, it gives CASRDYLGTEGYTF.